These 18 T cell receptor beta chains came from one sample sequenced in a study of cytotoxic CD8 clonotypes in ibrutinib-treated CLL. Some clones are missing from TCRdb's copy, which holds only in-frame ones; the method was immunoSEQ multiplex PCR. This table has more than 200,000 clones, 70% appearing once. The specimen was PBMCs, collected after 24 months of ibrutinib treatment. Receptors were obtained from a human donor with chronic lymphocytic leukemia.

The V call is TRBV25-1, the J call TRBJ2-1; 12 nucleotides align to TRBD2. With V trimmed by 7 bases and J by 7 bases, 8 bases remained unmatched. Germline V gives CDR1 MGHDK, CDR2 SYGVNS. The CDR3 has 15 amino acids. CDR3 coding DNA: TGTGCCAGCACTATGACTAGCGGGAGTAGGAATGAGCAGTTCTTC. Encoded protein: CASTMTSGSRNEQFF.

This clone was seen a few times. V and J are TRBV28 and TRBJ2-1, with D unresolved. Germline assignment: CDR1 MDHEN and CDR2 SYDVKM. The V and J ends lost 4 bases and 1 base respectively, with 17 bases between them. This CDR3 comprises 17 residues. CDR3 nucleotides: TGTGCCAGCAGTTCCCGCACAGACTTTGGTTCCTACAATGAGCAGTTCTTC. It is translated as CASSSRTDFGSYNEQFF.

This clone was seen a few times. This chain links TRBV6-1 with TRBJ1-1; D call uncertain. V lost 2 bases, J lost 8 bases, and 3 bases lay in between. This CDR3 has 10 amino acids. Germline V gene lookup returns CDR1 MNHNS and CDR2 SASEGT. CDR3 nucleotides: TGTGCCAGCAGTGAATGGGAAGCTTTCTTT. Its translation is CASSEWEAFF.

The chain links TRBV27 to TRBJ1-5; no definite D call. V lost 4 bases and J lost 1, with 8 bases in between. CDR1 is MNHEY, CDR2 SMNVEV, per germline (reference sequence). The CDR3 has 14 residues. This CDR3 reads CASSSGPSNQPQHF. The DNA of the CDR3 is TGTGCCAGCAGTTCCGGGCCAAGCAATCAGCCCCAGCATTTT.

The rearrangement joins TRBV5-1 to TRBJ2-7, with 10 positions matching TRBD1. The CDR3 runs 17 residues. The junction had 12 bases not matched to a gene; V was cut back by 2 bases and J by 4 bases. The germline V gene has CDR1 SGHRS and CDR2 YFSETQ. The CDR3 here is CASSLITGTGVNYEQYF. CDR3 coding DNA: TGCGCCAGCAGCTTAATAACCGGGACAGGGGTTAATTACGAGCAGTACTTC.

The gene calls are TRBV6-1 and TRBJ2-7; 9 nucleotides align to TRBD1. This CDR3 has 15 amino acids. The J segment lost 4 bases and the V segment lost 7 bases, leaving 11 bases of the junction unmatched. Germline V gene data show CDR1 as MNHNS and CDR2 as SASEGT. The CDR3 region has the DNA TGTGCCAGCATTAACTCCGGGACAGGGTTGTACGAGCAGTACTTC. Translated, it gives CASINSGTGLYEQYF.

The genes are TRBV6-6 and TRBJ2-7; the match to TRBD1 covers 9 bases. V shed 7 bases, J shed 5 bases, and the junction held 9 bases outside the gene matches. CDR3 length: 14 residues. Germline CDR1 is MNHNY and CDR2 is SVGAGI (reference sequence). CDR3 DNA sequence: TGTGCCAGCAAGTTCCCGGGACAGGGAAACGAGCAGTACTTC. Its translation is CASKFPGQGNEQYF.

The gene calls are TRBV25-1 and TRBJ2-3; D remains ambiguous. The CDR3 runs to 15 residues. The V and J ends lost 2 bases and 5 bases respectively, with 14 bases between them. Germline lookup yields CDR1 MGHDK and CDR2 SYGVNS. Here the CDR3 reads CASSEPTDLRDTQYF. Written as DNA, the CDR3 is TGTGCCAGCAGTGAACCCACGGATCTGCGAGATACGCAGTATTTT.

There are a few counts of this clone. The chain uses TRBV9 and TRBJ1-4, with unresolved D. This CDR3 contains 12 residues. Trimming removed 0 bases from V and 7 bases from J, with 4 bases in between. Per germline, CDR1 SGDLS and CDR2 YYNGEE. CDR3 nucleotides: TGTGCCAGCAGCGTAGCGGGTGAAAAACTGTTTTTT. Encoded protein: CASSVAGEKLFF.

The chain is built from TRBV6-5 and TRBJ2-7; D is undetermined. There are 14 residues in the CDR3. CDR1 is MNHEY and CDR2 is SVGAGI in the germline V gene. Trimming removed 0 bases at V and 4 bases at J, with 10 bases between. In nucleotides, the CDR3 is TGTGCCAGCAGTTACTCGAGCCCAGATTACGAGCAGTACTTC. It translates to CASSYSSPDYEQYF.

This rearrangement joins TRBV5-6 to TRBJ2-3, with TRBD2 identical over 9 bases. Per the germline V gene, CDR1 is SGHDT and CDR2 is YYEEEE. This CDR3 spans 15 amino acids. J was trimmed by 3 bases and V by 0 bases; bases with no gene match: 2. CDR3 in DNA: TGTGCCAGCAGCTTGGGTAGCGGGAGAACAGATACGCAGTATTTT. This encodes CASSLGSGRTDTQYF.

This clone was detected only once. The chain recombines TRBV7-2 with TRBJ2-1; D might be TRBD2 (6 bases). The CDR3 sequence is 13 residues long. The germline V gene has CDR1 SGHTA and CDR2 FQGNSA. Between the trimmed V and J ends, which lost 9 bases and 6 bases, there was a span of 15 bases. CDR3 loop: CASRERRGNEQFF. Here the CDR3 DNA reads TGTGCCAGTCGGGAGCGTCGGGGCAATGAGCAGTTCTTC.

The chain couples TRBV29-1 to TRBJ2-2; D is perhaps TRBD1 (5 bases). The V and J ends lost 6 bases and 2 bases respectively, with 13 bases between them. This CDR3 has 14 residues. Germline CDR1 reads SQVTM; CDR2 reads ANQGSEA. The CDR3: CSVSGAFNTGELFF. The DNA for the CDR3 is TGCAGCGTATCTGGGGCATTTAACACCGGGGAGCTGTTTTTT.

The gene calls are TRBV30 and TRBJ1-1; no clear D. The CDR3 runs to 14 residues. Germline loops: CDR1 GTSNPN, CDR2 SVGIG (reference sequence). Trimming left V 4 bases short and J 3 bases short, with 15 bases between. The CDR3 nucleotides are TGTGCCTGGACCGGCGGGGTTTGGGACACTGAAGCTTTCTTT. Translated: CAWTGGVWDTEAFF. The complete variable domain, with remaining parts taken from reference TRBV30 and TRBJ1-1, reads SQTIHQWPATLVQPVGSPLSLECTVEGTSNPNLYWYRQAAGRGLQLLFYSVGIGQISSEVPQNLSASRPQDRQFILSSKKLLLSDSGFYLCAWTGGVWDTEAFFGQGTRLTVV.

The chain has TRBV2 and TRBJ2-1, with TRBD1 as a possible D gene (5 bases). The CDR3 sequence is 14 residues long. Trimming stripped 5 bases from V and 8 bases from J, with 16 bases between. Germline loops: CDR1 SNHLY, CDR2 FYNNEI. The CDR3 region is CASSYRPGLHEQFF. The DNA for the CDR3 is TGTGCCAGCAGTTACAGGCCCGGGTTGCATGAGCAGTTCTTC.

This chain connects TRBV2 to TRBJ2-7, with 7 bases aligning to TRBD1. Germline trimming cut 6 bases from V and 5 bases from J; bases unmatched to any gene: 10. The germline CDR1 and CDR2 sequences are SNHLY and FYNNEI. The CDR3 has 14 residues. CDR3 residues: CASSPQGYGDEQYF. CDR3 coding DNA: TGTGCCAGCAGCCCACAGGGGTATGGGGACGAGCAGTACTTC.

This clone was detected once. The V and J genes are TRBV27 and TRBJ1-2, with TRBD1 identical over 8 bases. V gave up 0 bases and J gave up 3 bases; unmatched junction bases: 9. CDR3 size: 17 residues. From germline, CDR1 is MNHEY and CDR2 SMNVEV (reference sequence). For the CDR3, the DNA is TGTGCCAGCAGTTTATCGTCGGACAGGGAGGTGGACTATGGCTACACCTTC. Protein product: CASSLSSDREVDYGYTF.

The rearrangement uses TRBV6-5 and TRBJ1-2, with TRBD1 matching 9 bases. Trimming removed 6 bases from V and 4 bases from J; junction bases left unmatched: 9. The CDR3 runs to 15 residues. CDR1 is MNHEY and CDR2 is SVGAGI in the germline V gene. CDR3 region: CASRYSGTGSYGYTF. Here the CDR3 DNA reads TGTGCCAGCAGATATTCCGGGACAGGGAGCTATGGCTACACCTTC.